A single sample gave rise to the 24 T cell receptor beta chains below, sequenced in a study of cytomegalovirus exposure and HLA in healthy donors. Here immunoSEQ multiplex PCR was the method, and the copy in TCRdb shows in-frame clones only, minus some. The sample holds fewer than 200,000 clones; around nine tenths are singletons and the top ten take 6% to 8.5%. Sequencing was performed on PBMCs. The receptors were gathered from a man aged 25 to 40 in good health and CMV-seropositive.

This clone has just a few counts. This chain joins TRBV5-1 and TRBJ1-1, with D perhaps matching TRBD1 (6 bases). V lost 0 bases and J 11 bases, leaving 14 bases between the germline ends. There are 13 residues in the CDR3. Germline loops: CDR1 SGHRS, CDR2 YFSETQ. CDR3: CASSLAGDSLAFF. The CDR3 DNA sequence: TGCGCCAGCAGCTTGGCAGGGGACTCGTTGGCTTTCTTT.

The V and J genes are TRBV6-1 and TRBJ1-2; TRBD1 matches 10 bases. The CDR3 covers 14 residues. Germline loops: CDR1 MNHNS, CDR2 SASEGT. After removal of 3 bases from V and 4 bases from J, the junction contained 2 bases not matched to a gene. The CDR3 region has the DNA TGTGCCAGCAGTGAGAGGACAGGGGGCTATGGCTACACCTTC. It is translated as CASSERTGGYGYTF.

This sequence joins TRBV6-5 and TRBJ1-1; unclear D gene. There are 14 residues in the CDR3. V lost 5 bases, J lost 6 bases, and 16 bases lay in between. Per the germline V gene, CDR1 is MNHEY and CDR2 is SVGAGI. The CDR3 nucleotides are TGTGCCAGCAGTCTCTATGCAGGAAGAGCTGAAGCTTTCTTT. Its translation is CASSLYAGRAEAFF.

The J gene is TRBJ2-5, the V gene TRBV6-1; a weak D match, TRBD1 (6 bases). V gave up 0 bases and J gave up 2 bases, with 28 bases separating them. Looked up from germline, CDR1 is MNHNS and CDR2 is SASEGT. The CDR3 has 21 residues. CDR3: CASSEARVGGQGKGKQETQYF. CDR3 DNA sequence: TGTGCCAGCAGTGAAGCGAGAGTTGGAGGTCAGGGGAAGGGAAAACAAGAGACCCAGTACTTC.

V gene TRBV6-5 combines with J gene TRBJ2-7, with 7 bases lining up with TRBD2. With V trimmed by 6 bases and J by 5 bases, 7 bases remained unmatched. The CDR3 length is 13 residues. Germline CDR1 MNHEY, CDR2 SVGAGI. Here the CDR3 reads CASRPPGRDEQYF. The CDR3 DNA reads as TGTGCCAGCAGGCCCCCTGGGAGGGACGAGCAGTACTTC.

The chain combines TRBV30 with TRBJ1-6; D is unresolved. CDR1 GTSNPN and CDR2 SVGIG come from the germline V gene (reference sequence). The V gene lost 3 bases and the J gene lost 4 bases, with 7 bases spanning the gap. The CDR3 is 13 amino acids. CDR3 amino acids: CAWSREYNSPLHF. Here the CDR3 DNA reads TGTGCCTGGAGCCGGGAATATAATTCACCCCTCCACTTT.

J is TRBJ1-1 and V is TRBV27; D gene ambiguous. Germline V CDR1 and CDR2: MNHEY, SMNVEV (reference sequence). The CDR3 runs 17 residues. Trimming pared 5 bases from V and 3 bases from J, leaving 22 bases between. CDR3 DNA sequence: TGTGCCAGCAGTCCATGGGCCCTAAATACATGGGACACTGAAGCTTTCTTT. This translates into CASSPWALNTWDTEAFF.

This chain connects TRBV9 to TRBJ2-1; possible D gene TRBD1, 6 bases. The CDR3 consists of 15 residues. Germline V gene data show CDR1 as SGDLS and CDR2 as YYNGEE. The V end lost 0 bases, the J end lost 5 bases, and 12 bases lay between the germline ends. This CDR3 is CASSVGSGENNEQFF. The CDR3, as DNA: TGTGCCAGCAGCGTAGGGTCAGGGGAAAACAATGAGCAGTTCTTC.

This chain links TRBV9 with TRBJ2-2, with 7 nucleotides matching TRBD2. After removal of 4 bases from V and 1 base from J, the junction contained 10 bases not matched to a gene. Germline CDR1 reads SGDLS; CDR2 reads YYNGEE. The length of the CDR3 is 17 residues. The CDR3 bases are TGTGCCAGCAGCCCCTCCTTGGCGGGAGAGAACACCGGGGAGCTGTTTTTT. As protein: CASSPSLAGENTGELFF.

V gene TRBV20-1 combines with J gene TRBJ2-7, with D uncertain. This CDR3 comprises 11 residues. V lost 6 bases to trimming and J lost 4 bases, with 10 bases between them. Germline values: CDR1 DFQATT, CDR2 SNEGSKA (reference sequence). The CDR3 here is CSALSGYEQYF. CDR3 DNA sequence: TGCAGTGCGCTTAGTGGATACGAGCAGTACTTC.

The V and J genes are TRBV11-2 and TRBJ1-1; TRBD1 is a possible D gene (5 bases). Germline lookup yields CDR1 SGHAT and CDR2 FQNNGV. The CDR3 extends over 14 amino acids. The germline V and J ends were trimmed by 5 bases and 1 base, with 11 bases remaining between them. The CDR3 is CASSLKQGNTEAFF. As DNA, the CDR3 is TGTGCCAGCAGCCTAAAGCAGGGGAACACTGAAGCTTTCTTT.

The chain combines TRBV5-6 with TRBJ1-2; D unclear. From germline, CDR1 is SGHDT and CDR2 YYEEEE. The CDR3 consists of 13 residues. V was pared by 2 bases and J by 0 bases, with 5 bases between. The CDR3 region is CASSFSSNYGYTF. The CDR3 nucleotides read TGTGCCAGCAGCTTTAGTTCTAACTATGGCTACACCTTC. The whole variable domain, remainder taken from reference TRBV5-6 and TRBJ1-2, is DAGVTQSPTHLIKTRGQQVTLRCSPKSGHDTVSWYQQALGQGPQFIFQYYEEEERQRGNFPDRFSGHQFPNYSSELNVNALLLGDSALYLCASSFSSNYGYTFGSGTRLTVV.

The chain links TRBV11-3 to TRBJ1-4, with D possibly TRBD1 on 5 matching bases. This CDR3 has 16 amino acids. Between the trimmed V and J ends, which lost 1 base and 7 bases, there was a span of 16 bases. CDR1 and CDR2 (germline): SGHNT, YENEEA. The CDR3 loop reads CASSLGGRGFPEKLFF. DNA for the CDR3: TGTGCCAGCAGCTTAGGGGGCCGGGGGTTTCCTGAAAAACTGTTTTTT.

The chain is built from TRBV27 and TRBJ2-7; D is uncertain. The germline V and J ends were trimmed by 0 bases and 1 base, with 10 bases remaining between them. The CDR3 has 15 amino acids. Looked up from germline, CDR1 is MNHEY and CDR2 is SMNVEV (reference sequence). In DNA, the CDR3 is TGTGCCAGCAGTTTATCAGCCGGTGGTTCCTACGAGCAGTACTTC. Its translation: CASSLSAGGSYEQYF.

The CDR3 DNA reads as TGTGCCAGTAGTACAACCACTGGACTTGAAGCTTTCTTT. It is translated as CASSTTTGLEAFF. The chain couples TRBV19 to TRBJ1-1; D unresolved. Trimming shortened V by 4 bases and J by 7 bases, and 13 bases separated the two germline ends. Germline V gene sequence: CDR1 LNHDA, CDR2 SQIVND (reference sequence). The CDR3 length is 13 residues.

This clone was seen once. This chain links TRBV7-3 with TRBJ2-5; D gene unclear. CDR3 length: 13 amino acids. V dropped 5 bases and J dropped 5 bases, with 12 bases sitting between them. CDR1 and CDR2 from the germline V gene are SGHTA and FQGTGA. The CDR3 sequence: CASSQYPGETQYF. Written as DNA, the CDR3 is TGTGCCAGCAGCCAATATCCCGGGGAGACCCAGTACTTC.

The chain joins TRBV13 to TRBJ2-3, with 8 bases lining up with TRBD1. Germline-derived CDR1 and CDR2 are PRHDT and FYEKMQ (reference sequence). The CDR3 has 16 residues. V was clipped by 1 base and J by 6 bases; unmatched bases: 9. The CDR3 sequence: CASSLEFEGDRDTQYF. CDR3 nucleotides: TGTGCCAGCAGCTTAGAGTTCGAAGGGGACAGGGATACGCAGTATTTT.

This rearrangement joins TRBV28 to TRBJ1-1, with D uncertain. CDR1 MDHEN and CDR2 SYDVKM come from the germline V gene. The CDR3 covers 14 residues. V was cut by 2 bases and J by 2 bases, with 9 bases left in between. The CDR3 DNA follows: TGTGCCAGCAGTTTAGCACAGATAAACACTGAAGCTTTCTTT. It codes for CASSLAQINTEAFF.

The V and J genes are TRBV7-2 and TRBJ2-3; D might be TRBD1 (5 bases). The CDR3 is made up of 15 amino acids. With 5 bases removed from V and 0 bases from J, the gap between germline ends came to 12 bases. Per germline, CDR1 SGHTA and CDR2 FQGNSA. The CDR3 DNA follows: TGTGCCAGCAGCAACAAGGGGTTTAGCACAGATACGCAGTATTTT. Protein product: CASSNKGFSTDTQYF. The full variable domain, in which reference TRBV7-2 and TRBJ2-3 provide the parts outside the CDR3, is GAGVSQSPSNKVTEKGKDVELRCDPISGHTALYWYRQSLGQGLEFLIYFQGNSAPDKSGLPSDRFSAERTGGSVSTLTIQRTQQEDSAVYLCASSNKGFSTDTQYFGPGTRLTVL.

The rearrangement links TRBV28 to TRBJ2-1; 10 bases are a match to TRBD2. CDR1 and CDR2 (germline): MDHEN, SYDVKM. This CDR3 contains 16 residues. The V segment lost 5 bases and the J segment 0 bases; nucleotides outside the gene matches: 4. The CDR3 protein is CASSTSGESSYNEQFF. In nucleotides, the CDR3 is TGTGCCAGCAGTACTAGCGGGGAAAGCTCCTACAATGAGCAGTTCTTC.

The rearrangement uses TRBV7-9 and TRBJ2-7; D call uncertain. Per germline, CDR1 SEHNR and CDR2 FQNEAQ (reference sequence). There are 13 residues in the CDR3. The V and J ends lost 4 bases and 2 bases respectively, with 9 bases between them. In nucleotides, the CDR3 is TGTGCCAGCAGCTCCAGTTGGACCTACGAGCAGTACTTC. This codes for CASSSSWTYEQYF.

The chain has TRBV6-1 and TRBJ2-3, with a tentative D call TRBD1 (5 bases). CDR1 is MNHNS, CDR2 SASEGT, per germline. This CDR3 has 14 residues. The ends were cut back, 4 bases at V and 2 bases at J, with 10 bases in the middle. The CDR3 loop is CASSGDGHTDTQYF. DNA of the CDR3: TGTGCCAGCAGTGGCGACGGACACACAGATACGCAGTATTTT.

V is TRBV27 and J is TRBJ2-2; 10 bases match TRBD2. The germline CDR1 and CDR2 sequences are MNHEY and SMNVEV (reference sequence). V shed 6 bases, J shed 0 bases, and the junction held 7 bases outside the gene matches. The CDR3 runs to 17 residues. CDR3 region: CASSPGLASANTGELFF. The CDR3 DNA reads TGTGCCAGCAGCCCGGGACTAGCGAGCGCGAACACCGGGGAGCTGTTTTTT.

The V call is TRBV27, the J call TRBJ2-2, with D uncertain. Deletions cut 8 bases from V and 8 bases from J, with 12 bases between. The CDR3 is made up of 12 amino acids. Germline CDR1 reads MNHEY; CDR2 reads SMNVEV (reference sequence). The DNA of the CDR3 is TGTGCCAGCCGGAACTGGGTGGGGGAGCTGTTTTTT. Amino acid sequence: CASRNWVGELFF.